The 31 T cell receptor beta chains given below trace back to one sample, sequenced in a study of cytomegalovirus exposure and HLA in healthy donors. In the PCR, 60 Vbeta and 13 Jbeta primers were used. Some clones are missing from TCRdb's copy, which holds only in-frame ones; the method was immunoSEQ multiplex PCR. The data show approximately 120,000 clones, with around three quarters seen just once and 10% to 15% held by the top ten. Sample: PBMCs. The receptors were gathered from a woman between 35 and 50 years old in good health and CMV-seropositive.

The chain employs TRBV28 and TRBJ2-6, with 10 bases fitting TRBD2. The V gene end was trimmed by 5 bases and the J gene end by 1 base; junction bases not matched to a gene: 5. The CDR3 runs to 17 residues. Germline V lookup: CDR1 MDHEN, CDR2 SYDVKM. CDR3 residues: CASSLAGAPSGANVLTF. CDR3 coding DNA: TGTGCCAGCAGTCTAGCGGGAGCCCCGTCTGGGGCCAACGTCCTGACTTTC.

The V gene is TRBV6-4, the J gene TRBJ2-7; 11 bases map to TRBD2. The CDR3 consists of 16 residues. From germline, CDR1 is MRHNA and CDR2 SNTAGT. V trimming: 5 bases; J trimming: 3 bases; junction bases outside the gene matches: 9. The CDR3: CASSRTSGSGSYEQYF. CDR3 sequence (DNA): TGTGCCAGCAGTCGCACTAGCGGGAGCGGCAGCTACGAGCAGTACTTC.

In nucleotides, the CDR3 is TGTGCCTGGGGACAGGGGGAATCCGCAGATACGCAGTATTTT. It is translated as CAWGQGESADTQYF. This chain joins TRBV30 and TRBJ2-3; TRBD1 matches 10 bases. CDR3 length equals 14 residues. J gave up 4 bases and V 5 bases, and 6 bases lay outside the gene matches. Germline assignment: CDR1 GTSNPN and CDR2 SVGIG (reference sequence).

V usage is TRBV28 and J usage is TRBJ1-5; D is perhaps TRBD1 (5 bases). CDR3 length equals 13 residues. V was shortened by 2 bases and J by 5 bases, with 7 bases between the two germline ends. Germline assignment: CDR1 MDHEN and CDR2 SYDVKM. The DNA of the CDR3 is TGTGCCAGCAGTTTAGTAGGGGATCAGCCCCAGCATTTT. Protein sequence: CASSLVGDQPQHF.

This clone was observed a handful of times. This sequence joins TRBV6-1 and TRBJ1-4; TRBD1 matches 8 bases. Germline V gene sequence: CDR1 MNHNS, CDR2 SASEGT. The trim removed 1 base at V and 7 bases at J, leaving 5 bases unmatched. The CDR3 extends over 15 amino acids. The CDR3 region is CASSEGGQGGEKLFF. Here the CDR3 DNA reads TGTGCCAGCAGTGAAGGAGGACAGGGCGGTGAAAAACTGTTTTTT.

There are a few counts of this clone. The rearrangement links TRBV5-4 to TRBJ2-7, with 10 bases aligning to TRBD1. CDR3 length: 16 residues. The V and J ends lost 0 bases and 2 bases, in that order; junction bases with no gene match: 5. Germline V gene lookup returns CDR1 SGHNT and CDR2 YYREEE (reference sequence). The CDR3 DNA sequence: TGTGCCAGCAGCTTGGGGTTGACAGGGGGCACCTACGAGCAGTACTTC. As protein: CASSLGLTGGTYEQYF.

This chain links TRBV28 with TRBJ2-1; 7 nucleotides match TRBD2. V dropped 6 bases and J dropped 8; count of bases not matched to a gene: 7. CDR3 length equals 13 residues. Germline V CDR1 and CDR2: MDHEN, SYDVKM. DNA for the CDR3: TGTGCCAGCAGAGGGAGGGCCCTCGATGAGCAGTTCTTC. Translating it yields CASRGRALDEQFF.

CDR3 protein: CASSDVEGGLDEQFF. In nucleotides, the CDR3 is TGTGCCAGCAGTGACGTCGAAGGAGGGCTGGATGAGCAGTTCTTC. The rearrangement uses TRBV6-4 and TRBJ2-1; D may be TRBD2 (6 bases). V lost 2 bases to trimming and J lost 8 bases, with 16 bases between them. CDR3 length equals 15 residues. The germline V gene has CDR1 MRHNA and CDR2 SNTAGT.

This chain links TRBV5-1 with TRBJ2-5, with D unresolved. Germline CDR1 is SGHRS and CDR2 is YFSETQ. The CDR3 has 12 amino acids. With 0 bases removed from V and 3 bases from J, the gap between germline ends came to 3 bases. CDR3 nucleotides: TGCGCCAGCAGCTTGGGAGAAGAGACCCAGTACTTC. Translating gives CASSLGEETQYF.

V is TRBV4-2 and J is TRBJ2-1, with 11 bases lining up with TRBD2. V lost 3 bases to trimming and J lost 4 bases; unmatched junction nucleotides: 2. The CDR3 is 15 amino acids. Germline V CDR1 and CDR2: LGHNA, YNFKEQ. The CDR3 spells CASSQTSGEYNEQFF. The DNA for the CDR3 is TGTGCCAGCAGCCAGACTAGCGGGGAATACAATGAGCAGTTCTTC.

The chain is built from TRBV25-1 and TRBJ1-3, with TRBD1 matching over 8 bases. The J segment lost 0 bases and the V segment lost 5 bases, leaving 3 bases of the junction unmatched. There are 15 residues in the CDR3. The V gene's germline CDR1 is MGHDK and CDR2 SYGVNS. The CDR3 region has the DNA TGTGCCAGCAGTACCACAGGGGGCTCTGGAAACACCATATATTTT. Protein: CASSTTGGSGNTIYF.

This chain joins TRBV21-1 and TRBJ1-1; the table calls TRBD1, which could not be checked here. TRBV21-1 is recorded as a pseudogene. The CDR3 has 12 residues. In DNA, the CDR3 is TGTGCCAGCAGCCCCCAGGGCACTGAAGCTTTCTTT. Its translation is CASSPQGTEAFF.

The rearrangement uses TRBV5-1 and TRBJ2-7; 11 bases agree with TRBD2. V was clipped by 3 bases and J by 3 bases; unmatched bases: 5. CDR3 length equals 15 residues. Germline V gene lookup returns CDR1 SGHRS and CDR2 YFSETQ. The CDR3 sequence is CASSSGLAAIYEQYF. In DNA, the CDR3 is TGCGCCAGCAGCTCGGGACTAGCGGCAATCTACGAGCAGTACTTC.

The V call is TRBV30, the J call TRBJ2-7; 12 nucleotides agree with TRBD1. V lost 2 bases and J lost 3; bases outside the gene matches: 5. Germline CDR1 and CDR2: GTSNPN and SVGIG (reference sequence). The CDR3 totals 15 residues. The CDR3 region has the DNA TGTGCCTGGAGTATCCGGGACAGGGGGCTCTACGAGCAGTACTTC. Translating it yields CAWSIRDRGLYEQYF.

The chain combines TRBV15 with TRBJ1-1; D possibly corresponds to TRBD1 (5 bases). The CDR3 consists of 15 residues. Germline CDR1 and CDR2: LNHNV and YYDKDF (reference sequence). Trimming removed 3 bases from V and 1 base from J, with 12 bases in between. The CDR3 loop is CATSRESGRNTEAFF. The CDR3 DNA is TGTGCCACCAGCAGGGAATCAGGGCGGAACACTGAAGCTTTCTTT.

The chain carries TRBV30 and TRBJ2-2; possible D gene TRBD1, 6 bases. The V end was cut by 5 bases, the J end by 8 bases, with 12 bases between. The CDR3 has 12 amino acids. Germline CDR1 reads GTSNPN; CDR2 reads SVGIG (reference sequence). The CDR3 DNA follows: TGTGCCTGGGGGACACCCCCGGGGGAGCTGTTTTTT. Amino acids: CAWGTPPGELFF.

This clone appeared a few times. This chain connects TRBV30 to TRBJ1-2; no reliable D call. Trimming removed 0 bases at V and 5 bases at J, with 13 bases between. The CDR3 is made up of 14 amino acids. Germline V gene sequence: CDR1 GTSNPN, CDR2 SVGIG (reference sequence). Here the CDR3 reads CAWSVSRYDYGYTF. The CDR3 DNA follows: TGTGCCTGGAGTGTATCCAGGTATGATTATGGCTACACCTTC.

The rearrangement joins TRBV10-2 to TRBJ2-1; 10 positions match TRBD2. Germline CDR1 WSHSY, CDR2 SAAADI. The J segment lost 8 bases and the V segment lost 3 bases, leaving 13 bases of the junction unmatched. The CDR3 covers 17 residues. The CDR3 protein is CASSEVFGLAGEDEQFF. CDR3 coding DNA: TGCGCCAGCAGTGAAGTCTTCGGTCTAGCGGGAGAAGATGAGCAGTTCTTC.

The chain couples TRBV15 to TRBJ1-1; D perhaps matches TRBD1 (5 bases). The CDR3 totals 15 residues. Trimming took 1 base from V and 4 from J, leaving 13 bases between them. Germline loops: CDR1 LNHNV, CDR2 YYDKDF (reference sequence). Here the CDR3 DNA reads TGTGCCACCAGCAGAGGCGGGGGTATAGGCACTGAAGCTTTCTTT. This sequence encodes CATSRGGGIGTEAFF.

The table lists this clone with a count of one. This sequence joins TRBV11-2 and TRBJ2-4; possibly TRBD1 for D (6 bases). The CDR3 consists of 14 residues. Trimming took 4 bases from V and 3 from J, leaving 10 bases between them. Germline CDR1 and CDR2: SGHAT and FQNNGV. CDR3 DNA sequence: TGTGCCAGCAGCTCGTACAGGGACAAAAACATTCAGTACTTC. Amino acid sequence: CASSSYRDKNIQYF.

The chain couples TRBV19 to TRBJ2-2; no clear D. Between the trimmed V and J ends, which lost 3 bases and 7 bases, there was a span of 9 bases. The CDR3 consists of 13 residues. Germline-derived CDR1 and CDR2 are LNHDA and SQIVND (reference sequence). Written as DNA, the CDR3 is TGTGCCAGTAGTATTCCAGTCCTCGGGGAGCTGTTTTTT. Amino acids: CASSIPVLGELFF. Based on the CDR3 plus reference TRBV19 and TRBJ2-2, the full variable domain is DGGITQSPKYLFRKEGQNVTLSCEQNLNHDAMYWYRQDPGQGLRLIYYSQIVNDFQKGDIAEGYSVSREKKESFPLTVTSAQKNPTAFYLCASSIPVLGELFFGEGSRLTVL.

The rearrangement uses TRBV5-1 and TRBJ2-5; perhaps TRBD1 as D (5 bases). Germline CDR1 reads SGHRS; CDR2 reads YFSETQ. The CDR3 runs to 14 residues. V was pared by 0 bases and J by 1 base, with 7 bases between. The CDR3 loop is CASSLDRSQETQYF. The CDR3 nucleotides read TGCGCCAGCAGCTTGGACAGGTCCCAAGAGACCCAGTACTTC.

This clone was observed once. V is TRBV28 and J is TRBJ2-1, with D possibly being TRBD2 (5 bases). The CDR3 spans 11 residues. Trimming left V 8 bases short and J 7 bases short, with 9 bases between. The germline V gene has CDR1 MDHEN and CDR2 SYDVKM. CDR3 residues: CASGLGNEQFF. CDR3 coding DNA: TGTGCCAGCGGACTCGGGAATGAGCAGTTCTTC.

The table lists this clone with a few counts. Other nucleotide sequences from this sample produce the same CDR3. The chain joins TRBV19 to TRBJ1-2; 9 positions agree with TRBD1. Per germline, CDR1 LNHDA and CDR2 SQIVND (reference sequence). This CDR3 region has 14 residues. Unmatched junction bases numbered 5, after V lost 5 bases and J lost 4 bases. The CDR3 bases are TGTGCCAGTAGTCCGGGACAGGGCGGCTATGGCTACACCTTC. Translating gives CASSPGQGGYGYTF.

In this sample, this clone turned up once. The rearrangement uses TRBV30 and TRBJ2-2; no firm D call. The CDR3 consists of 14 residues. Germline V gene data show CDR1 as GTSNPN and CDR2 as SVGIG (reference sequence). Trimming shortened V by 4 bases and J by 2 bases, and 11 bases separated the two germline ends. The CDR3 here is CAWTAGPNTGELFF. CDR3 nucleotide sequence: TGTGCCTGGACAGCAGGTCCAAACACCGGGGAGCTGTTTTTT.

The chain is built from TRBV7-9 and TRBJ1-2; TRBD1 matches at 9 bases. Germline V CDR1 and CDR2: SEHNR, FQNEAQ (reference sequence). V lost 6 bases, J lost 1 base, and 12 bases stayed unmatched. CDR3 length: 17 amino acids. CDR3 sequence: CASSPSRDRVLNYGYTF. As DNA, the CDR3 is TGTGCCAGCAGTCCCAGCCGGGACAGGGTCCTTAACTATGGCTACACCTTC.

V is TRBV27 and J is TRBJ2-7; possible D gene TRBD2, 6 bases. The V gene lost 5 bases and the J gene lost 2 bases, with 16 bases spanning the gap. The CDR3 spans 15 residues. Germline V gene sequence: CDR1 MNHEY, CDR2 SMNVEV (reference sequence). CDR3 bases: TGTGCCAGCAGTCCCTTCCTTAGCGGAACCTACGAGCAGTACTTC. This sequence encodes CASSPFLSGTYEQYF.

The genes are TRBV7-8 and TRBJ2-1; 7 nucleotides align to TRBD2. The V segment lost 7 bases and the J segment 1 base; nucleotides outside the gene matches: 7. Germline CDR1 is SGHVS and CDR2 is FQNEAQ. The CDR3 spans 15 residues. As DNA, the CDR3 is TGTGCCAGCAACCCGCTAGCGGAGTCCTACAATGAGCAGTTCTTC. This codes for CASNPLAESYNEQFF. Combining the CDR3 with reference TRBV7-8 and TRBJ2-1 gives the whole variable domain GAGVSQSPRYKVAKRGQDVALRCDPISGHVSLFWYQQALGQGPEFLTYFQNEAQLDKSGLPSDRFFAERPEGSVSTLKIQRTQQEDSAVYLCASNPLAESYNEQFFGPGTRLTVL.

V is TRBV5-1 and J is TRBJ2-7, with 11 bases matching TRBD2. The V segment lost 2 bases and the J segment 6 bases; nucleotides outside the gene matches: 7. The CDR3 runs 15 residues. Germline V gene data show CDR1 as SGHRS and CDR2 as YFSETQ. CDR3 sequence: CASSFMTSGKTEQYF. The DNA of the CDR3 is TGCGCCAGCAGCTTCATGACTAGCGGGAAAACCGAGCAGTACTTC.

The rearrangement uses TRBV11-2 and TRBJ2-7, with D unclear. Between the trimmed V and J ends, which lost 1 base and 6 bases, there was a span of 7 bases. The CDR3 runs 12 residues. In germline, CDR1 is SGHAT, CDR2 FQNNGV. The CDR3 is CASSLGPLEQYF. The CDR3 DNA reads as TGTGCCAGCAGCTTAGGGCCCCTCGAGCAGTACTTC.

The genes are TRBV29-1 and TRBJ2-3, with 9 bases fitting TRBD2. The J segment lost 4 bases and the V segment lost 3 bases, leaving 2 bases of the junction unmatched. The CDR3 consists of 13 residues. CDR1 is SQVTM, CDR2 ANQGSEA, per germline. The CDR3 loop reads CSVDGTSSDTQYF. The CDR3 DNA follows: TGCAGCGTTGACGGGACTAGCTCAGATACGCAGTATTTT.